Each of the 28 T cell receptor beta chains below was sequenced from the same sample in a study of response to subunit inactivated influenza vaccine. TCRdb ran MiXCR on the RT-PCR reads and lists one entry per CDR3 protein. The data show about 520,000 distinct CDR3 sequences, with approximately 7.8% seen just once and roughly 14% held by the top ten. Sequences were derived from PBMCs from blood, sampled 23 months after vaccination. All receptors derive from a man between 50 and 70 years old who received an inactivated influenza vaccine.

This clonotype came up many times. The chain is built from TRBV12-3 or TRBV12-4 and TRBJ2-1; 8 positions agree with TRBD2. Trimming took 2 bases from V and 9 from J; bases not matched to a gene: 6. The CDR3 is made up of 14 amino acids. The chain's CDR3 is CASSLSLAGIEQFF. The CDR3 nucleotides read TGTGCCAGCAGTTTAAGCCTAGCGGGCATTGAGCAGTTCTTC.

This clonotype was observed a handful of times. This sequence joins TRBV9 and TRBJ1-3, with a possible D match to TRBD1 (5 bases). V gave up 3 bases and J gave up 0 bases, with 16 bases separating them. Germline CDR1 and CDR2: SGDLS and YYNGEE. This CDR3 has 17 amino acids. The CDR3 bases are TGTGCCAGCAGCGGAAACTCCAGGGACCGCTCTGGAAACACCATATATTTT. Translating it yields CASSGNSRDRSGNTIYF.

This chain uses TRBV5-1 with TRBJ2-1, with 8 nucleotides matching TRBD2. This CDR3 comprises 13 residues. V shed 10 bases and J 4 bases; nucleotides not matched to a gene: 7. Germline V gene sequence: CDR1 SGHRS, CDR2 YFSETQ. CDR3 protein: CAAVAGTYNEQFF. CDR3 sequence (DNA): TGCGCCGCTGTAGCGGGGACTTACAATGAGCAGTTCTTC.

In this sample, this clonotype turned up many times. V and J are TRBV9 and TRBJ1-2, with D tentatively TRBD1 (5 bases). There are 16 residues in the CDR3. Germline assignment: CDR1 SGDLS and CDR2 YYNGEE. Trimming removed 1 base from V and 2 bases from J, with 15 bases in between. The CDR3 coding sequence is TGTGCCAGCAGCGTACTTTCGGCGACAGTAAACTATGGCTACACCTTC. Residues: CASSVLSATVNYGYTF.

The chain is built from TRBV12-3 or TRBV12-4 and TRBJ2-2; 8 bases match TRBD1. This CDR3 is built from 13 residues. J gave up 6 bases and V 6 bases, and 3 bases lay outside the gene matches. In DNA form, the CDR3 reads TGTGCCAGCAGATCAGGGGGCCCCGGGGAGCTGTTTTTT. Protein product: CASRSGGPGELFF.

CDR3 DNA sequence: TGTGCCAGCAGTGAGGTCAGCTTACTACCCAGCTCCTACGAGCAGTACTTC. Translated, it gives CASSEVSLLPSSYEQYF. The chain links TRBV6-1 to TRBJ2-7; D gene ambiguous. The CDR3 is 17 residues long. V was pared by 3 bases and J by 0 bases, with 18 bases between. From germline, CDR1 is MNHNS and CDR2 SASEGT.

This clonotype turned up a few times. The rearrangement uses TRBV24-1 and TRBJ2-3, with TRBD2 identical over 9 bases. The germline gives CDR1 KGHDR, CDR2 SFDVKD. Trimming at V came to 5 bases and at J to 5 bases, leaving 4 bases not matched to a gene. The CDR3 is 14 amino acids. Written as DNA, the CDR3 is TGTGCCACCAGTGTGACTAGCGGAGGAGATACGCAGTATTTT. Translating it yields CATSVTSGGDTQYF.

In this sample, this clonotype turned up a few times. This sequence joins TRBV12-3 or TRBV12-4 and TRBJ1-1; TRBD1 might be the D (5 bases). The ends were cut back, 5 bases at V and 4 bases at J, with 14 bases in the middle. The CDR3 is 14 amino acids. The CDR3 protein is CASSLIRVGTEAFF. The CDR3 DNA sequence: TGTGCCAGCAGTCTTATCAGGGTGGGCACTGAAGCTTTCTTT.

In this sample, this clonotype is medium-sized. The chain is built from TRBV12-3 or TRBV12-4 and TRBJ2-1; D is unclear. This CDR3 has 14 amino acids. V lost 1 base and J 2 bases, leaving 6 bases between the germline ends. The DNA of the CDR3 is TGTGCCAGCAGTTTAGACAGTACCTACAATGAGCAGTTCTTC. This codes for CASSLDSTYNEQFF.

This clonotype was detected ten times or more. The chain has TRBV27 and TRBJ1-4; 9 bases line up with TRBD1. Germline CDR1 is MNHEY and CDR2 is SMNVEV (reference sequence). With 4 bases clipped from V and 0 bases from J, the junction kept 3 bases outside the gene matches. The CDR3 is 16 residues long. DNA for the CDR3: TGTGCCAGCAGTTCGGGACAGGGACCAACTAATGAAAAACTGTTTTTT. It codes for CASSSGQGPTNEKLFF.

The table lists this clonotype with many counts. The chain combines TRBV10-2 with TRBJ2-3, with D perhaps TRBD1 or TRBD2 (6 bases each). The CDR3 loop spans 13 amino acids. Germline values: CDR1 WSHSY, CDR2 SAAADI. The ends were cut back, 10 bases at V and 2 bases at J, with 13 bases in the middle. DNA of the CDR3: TGCGCCACCCCGGGGGACAACACAGATACGCAGTATTTT. This translates into CATPGDNTDTQYF.

This clonotype turned up a few times. This chain uses TRBV10-3 with TRBJ2-7; 12 nucleotides agree with TRBD2. J was trimmed by 1 base and V by 10 bases; bases with no gene match: 11. This CDR3 region has 16 residues. Germline V gene data show CDR1 as ENHRY and CDR2 as SYGVKD. CDR3: CATFGIGLAGSYEQYF. In DNA form, the CDR3 reads TGTGCCACCTTCGGTATCGGACTAGCGGGGTCCTACGAGCAGTACTTC.

This clonotype has more than one count but fewer than ten. The chain is built from TRBV3-1 and TRBJ2-1; the D is unclear. This CDR3 spans 16 amino acids. Looked up from germline, CDR1 is LGHDT and CDR2 is YNNKEL (reference sequence). The V and J ends lost 0 bases and 5 bases respectively, with 14 bases between them. The CDR3: CASSQEYGSGHNEQFF. The CDR3 region has the DNA TGTGCCAGCAGCCAAGAGTACGGATCTGGTCACAATGAGCAGTTCTTC.

The table lists this clonotype with many counts. The rearrangement uses TRBV10-3 and TRBJ2-2; D is perhaps TRBD2 (5 bases). The CDR3 is made up of 12 amino acids. Trimming cost V 4 bases and J 5 bases, with 5 bases left between them. Germline V gives CDR1 ENHRY, CDR2 SYGVKD. CDR3 residues: CAISGTTGELFF. The CDR3 region has the DNA TGTGCCATCAGTGGGACTACCGGGGAGCTGTTTTTT.

In its sample, this clonotype was seen many times. The chain combines TRBV7-2 with TRBJ2-2; the D gene is possibly TRBD2 (5 bases). V lost 1 base to trimming and J lost 4 bases, with 10 bases between them. CDR3 length: 15 amino acids. Germline V gives CDR1 SGHTA, CDR2 FQGNSA. In nucleotides, the CDR3 is TGTGCCAGCAGCTTAGTGAACGGGGTCACCGGGGAGCTGTTTTTT. This encodes CASSLVNGVTGELFF.

The chain combines TRBV15 with TRBJ2-2, with D unresolved. The V and J ends lost 5 bases and 4 bases respectively, with 8 bases between them. Per germline, CDR1 LNHNV and CDR2 YYDKDF (reference sequence). This CDR3 region has 13 residues. The CDR3 DNA sequence: TGTGCCACCAGCGCGTTGAGCACCGGGGAGCTGTTTTTT. Translated, it gives CATSALSTGELFF.

The gene calls are TRBV3-1 and TRBJ1-6; 10 nucleotides line up with TRBD1. The CDR3 is 16 amino acids. Per germline, CDR1 LGHDT and CDR2 YNNKEL (reference sequence). Trimming removed 1 base from V and 10 bases from J; junction bases left unmatched: 7. CDR3 DNA: TGTGCCAGCAGCCAAGGGGGCGGGACAGGGGTCTCACCCCTCCACTTT. Its protein is CASSQGGGTGVSPLHF. Filled out from reference TRBV3-1 and TRBJ1-6, the complete variable domain reads DTAVSQTPKYLVTQMGNDKSIKCEQNLGHDTMYWYKQDSKKFLKIMFSYNNKELIINETVPNRFSPKSPDKAHLNLHINSLELGDSAVYFCASSQGGGTGVSPLHFGNGTRLTVT.

Ten or more counts support this clonotype. The chain has TRBV28 and TRBJ2-3; 10 bases map to TRBD2. This CDR3 has 16 amino acids. The junction had 2 bases not matched to a gene; V was cut back by 1 base and J by 1 base. Germline V lookup: CDR1 MDHEN, CDR2 SYDVKM. CDR3 bases: TGTGCCAGCAGTTTATCCCTAGCGGGGGGCACAGATACGCAGTATTTT. Its translation: CASSLSLAGGTDTQYF.

This clonotype was seen many times. The chain employs TRBV28 and TRBJ2-4, with D perhaps assigned TRBD1 or TRBD2 (7 bases each). Trimming took off 3 bases at V and 9 bases at J, with 15 bases between the two ends. Per germline, CDR1 MDHEN and CDR2 SYDVKM. This CDR3 region has 14 residues. DNA of the CDR3: TGTGCCAGCAGTTTTTGGGGCAGGGGGGGCATTCAGTACTTC. Protein sequence: CASSFWGRGGIQYF.

This clonotype was recorded a few times. The V gene is TRBV7-6, the J gene TRBJ2-4, with D possibly TRBD2 on 6 matching bases. V lost 5 bases, J lost 8 bases, and 10 bases lay in between. In germline, CDR1 is SGHVS, CDR2 FNYEAQ. The CDR3 runs to 12 residues. CDR3 DNA sequence: TGTGCCAGCAGCGCCCCGGGGGACATTCAGTACTTC. Encoded protein: CASSAPGDIQYF.

In its sample, this clonotype was seen a few times. This CDR3 is CATSDSWGLNQPQHF. The CDR3, as DNA: TGTGCCACCAGTGATTCTTGGGGTCTGAATCAGCCCCAGCATTTT. The chain combines TRBV24-1 with TRBJ1-5; no reliable D call. The germline CDR1 and CDR2 sequences are KGHDR and SFDVKD. The CDR3 covers 15 residues. Trimming shortened V by 2 bases and J by 4 bases, and 11 bases separated the two germline ends.

This clonotype was seen only a few times. The CDR3 sequence is CASSYPTKMTGRNQPQHF. Here the CDR3 DNA reads TGTGCCAGCAGTTACCCCACCAAGATGACAGGGAGAAATCAGCCCCAGCATTTT. The V call is TRBV6-2 or TRBV6-3, the J call TRBJ1-5, with 7 bases lining up with TRBD1. The CDR3 contains 18 residues. Germline V gene data show CDR1 as MNHEY and CDR2 as SVGEGT. With V trimmed by 2 bases and J by 4 bases, 14 bases remained unmatched.

This clonotype was seen ten or more times. The chain recombines TRBV6-5 with TRBJ1-3; D may be TRBD1 (6 bases). CDR1 is MNHEY, CDR2 SVGAGI, per germline. Between the trimmed V and J ends, which lost 4 bases and 5 bases, there was a span of 15 bases. The CDR3 extends over 15 amino acids. In nucleotides, the CDR3 is TGTGCCAGCAGTTCCGGGGGACACCGTCGAAACACCATATATTTT. Translating it yields CASSSGGHRRNTIYF.

This clonotype has just a few counts. The chain links TRBV10-3 to TRBJ2-3, with no clear D. The CDR3 contains 12 residues. CDR1 ENHRY and CDR2 SYGVKD come from the germline V gene. Trimming removed 8 bases at V and 1 base at J, with 7 bases between. The CDR3 region has the DNA TGTGCCATCGGGCCACGCACAGATACGCAGTATTTT. It is translated as CAIGPRTDTQYF.

V and J are TRBV20-1 and TRBJ1-1; D is unclear. V shed 5 bases and J shed 2 bases, with 18 bases lying between them. CDR3 length: 15 residues. The germline gives CDR1 DFQATT, CDR2 SNEGSKA (reference sequence). This CDR3 reads CSAPRGKGRNTEAFF. Here the CDR3 DNA reads TGCAGTGCTCCGAGAGGTAAAGGCCGAAACACTGAAGCTTTCTTT.

The gene calls are TRBV19 and TRBJ2-7; the match to TRBD1 covers 10 bases. The CDR3 contains 17 residues. Germline CDR1 LNHDA, CDR2 SQIVND (reference sequence). V was pared by 5 bases and J by 5 bases, with 15 bases of the junction left unmatched. In DNA form, the CDR3 reads TGTGCCAGTAGTCCCGCCGGGACAGGGGATTCCGGGAACGAGCAGTACTTC. This encodes CASSPAGTGDSGNEQYF. The complete variable domain, with remaining parts taken from reference TRBV19 and TRBJ2-7, reads DGGITQSPKYLFRKEGQNVTLSCEQNLNHDAMYWYRQDPGQGLRLIYYSQIVNDFQKGDIAEGYSVSREKKESFPLTVTSAQKNPTAFYLCASSPAGTGDSGNEQYFGPGTRLTVT.

This clonotype was counted a few times. The CDR3 loop is CATSRGTWGLGGEQYF. The CDR3 DNA reads TGTGCCACCAGCAGAGGGACGTGGGGCTTGGGGGGCGAGCAGTACTTC. The chain joins TRBV15 to TRBJ2-7; weak D call: TRBD2 (6 bases). Germline lookup yields CDR1 LNHNV and CDR2 YYDKDF (reference sequence). The CDR3 loop spans 16 amino acids. The V end was cut by 1 base, the J end by 6 bases, with 19 bases between.

This clonotype was detected a few times. CDR3 residues: CASILLAGINEQFF. CDR3 in DNA: TGTGCCAGCATCCTGCTAGCGGGGATCAATGAGCAGTTCTTC. The chain joins TRBV2 to TRBJ2-1; the match to TRBD2 covers 9 bases. The CDR3 runs to 14 residues. Trimming removed 7 bases from V and 6 bases from J; junction bases left unmatched: 7. The germline V gene has CDR1 SNHLY and CDR2 FYNNEI.